A single sample is the source of the 27 T cell receptor beta chains below, sequenced in a study of blood T cell repertoires in COVID-19. Clones were sequenced by immunoSEQ multiplex PCR, and TCRdb holds only the in-frame ones, with some missing. The sample lists about 190,000 clones, around 82% seen once, with 6.5% to 7.5% in the top ten. The sample was peripheral blood. These receptors were collected from a man of 80 years or more with COVID-19, enrolled during active disease.

V usage is TRBV5-6 and J usage is TRBJ2-3; no reliable D call. Germline V gene sequence: CDR1 SGHDT, CDR2 YYEEEE. V lost 0 bases and J lost 0, with 5 bases in between. The CDR3 sequence is 14 residues long. CDR3 region: CASSLVFSTDTQYF. DNA of the CDR3: TGTGCCAGCAGCTTGGTCTTTAGCACAGATACGCAGTATTTT.

The chain carries TRBV3-1 (or the pseudogene TRBV3-2) and TRBJ2-7, with TRBD1 as a possible D gene (6 bases). The CDR3 runs 15 residues. Germline CDR1 and CDR2: LGHDT and YNNKEL (reference sequence). V was trimmed by 6 bases and J by 0 bases, leaving 15 bases between them. Here the CDR3 DNA reads TGTGCCAGCAGTTCAGGGGCTACGAGCTCCTACGAGCAGTACTTC. This sequence encodes CASSSGATSSYEQYF.

The genes are TRBV7-6 and TRBJ1-5; TRBD1 might be the D (5 bases). The CDR3 sequence is 15 residues long. CDR1 and CDR2 from the germline V gene are SGHVS and FNYEAQ. V was clipped by 0 bases and J by 5 bases, with 11 bases between them. DNA for the CDR3: TGTGCCAGCAGCTTAGCGGCAGGGTCTGATCAGCCCCAGCATTTT. The encoded protein is CASSLAAGSDQPQHF.

This clone was detected only once. The CDR3 is CASRRRKEDSPLHF. Written as DNA, the CDR3 is TGTGCCAGCCGTCGTAGGAAAGAGGATTCACCCCTCCACTTT. The V call is TRBV3-1 (or the pseudogene TRBV3-2), the J call TRBJ1-6; D is unclear. V was shortened by 8 bases and J by 8 bases, with 16 bases between the two germline ends. The CDR3 contains 14 residues. Germline V lookup: CDR1 LGHDT, CDR2 YNNKEL (reference sequence).

The chain is built from TRBV7-9 and TRBJ1-4, with D perhaps matching TRBD1 (5 bases). CDR1 is SEHNR, CDR2 FQNEAQ, per germline (reference sequence). V shed 2 bases and J shed 12 bases, with 10 bases lying between them. This CDR3 is built from 12 residues. The chain's CDR3 is CASSLQGQELFF. CDR3 sequence (DNA): TGTGCCAGCAGCTTACAGGGTCAAGAACTGTTTTTT.

The chain links TRBV2 to TRBJ1-3; no definite D call. In germline, CDR1 is SNHLY, CDR2 FYNNEI. Deletions cut 6 bases from V and 8 bases from J, with 8 bases between. The CDR3 is 11 amino acids. The CDR3 DNA reads TGTGCCAGCAGGGAGACGGACACCATATATTTT. It translates to CASRETDTIYF.

This clone was recorded once. The chain links TRBV28 to TRBJ1-6; the D gene is possibly TRBD1 (6 bases). The germline gives CDR1 MDHEN, CDR2 SYDVKM. The V end lost 8 bases, the J end lost 10 bases, and 18 bases lay between the germline ends. This CDR3 region has 14 residues. Here the CDR3 DNA reads TGTGCCAGCTCTGATACAGGGTTTAGGTCACCCCTCCACTTT. The encoded protein is CASSDTGFRSPLHF. The whole variable domain, remainder taken from reference TRBV28 and TRBJ1-6, is DVKVTQSSRYLVKRTGEKVFLECVQDMDHENMFWYRQDPGLGLRLIYFSYDVKMKEKGDIPEGYSVSREKKERFSLILESASTNQTSMYLCASSDTGFRSPLHFGNGTRLTVT.

The V call is TRBV7-8, the J call TRBJ2-7; weak D call: TRBD1 (5 bases). The germline V gene encodes CDR1 SGHVS and CDR2 FQNEAQ. V was shortened by 7 bases and J by 0 bases, with 13 bases between the two germline ends. CDR3 length: 14 amino acids. As DNA, the CDR3 is TGTGCCAGCACTGTGACAGACAACTCCTACGAGCAGTACTTC. Translated: CASTVTDNSYEQYF.

V and J are TRBV30 and TRBJ1-1, with a possible D match to TRBD1 (6 bases). The length of the CDR3 is 15 residues. Germline-derived CDR1 and CDR2 are GTSNPN and SVGIG (reference sequence). Trimming stripped 0 bases from V and 1 base from J, with 12 bases between. The CDR3 loop reads CAWSVKAGENTEAFF. In nucleotides, the CDR3 is TGTGCCTGGAGTGTAAAGGCAGGGGAGAACACTGAAGCTTTCTTT.

The CDR3 here is CASSQVRSERSYNEQFF. In DNA form, the CDR3 reads TGTGCCAGCAGCCAAGTTAGGAGCGAGCGCTCCTACAATGAGCAGTTCTTC. The chain is built from TRBV4-2 and TRBJ2-1, with D hard to call. Per the germline V gene, CDR1 is LGHNA and CDR2 is YNFKEQ. CDR3 size: 17 residues. Trimming pared 1 base from V and 0 bases from J, leaving 13 bases between.

The chain is built from TRBV9 and TRBJ2-5, with D possibly TRBD1 on 5 matching bases. The germline gives CDR1 SGDLS, CDR2 YYNGEE. V lost 0 bases, J lost 3 bases, and 9 bases lay in between. This CDR3 is built from 14 residues. The CDR3 spells CASSVAGREETQYF. In nucleotides, the CDR3 is TGTGCCAGCAGCGTAGCGGGCAGGGAAGAGACCCAGTACTTC.

The chain couples TRBV10-1 to TRBJ1-1; tentative D call: TRBD1 (6 bases). Germline assignment: CDR1 WNHNN and CDR2 SYGVQD (reference sequence). The CDR3 is made up of 15 amino acids. The germline V and J ends were trimmed by 0 bases and 1 base, with 9 bases remaining between them. CDR3 sequence: CASSESAGANTEAFF. In DNA form, the CDR3 reads TGCGCCAGCAGTGAGTCCGCAGGGGCGAACACTGAAGCTTTCTTT.

The V call is TRBV7-6, the J call TRBJ1-3; maybe TRBD1 (5 bases). Germline assignment: CDR1 SGHVS and CDR2 FNYEAQ. V lost 1 base to trimming and J lost 4 bases, with 11 bases between them. The CDR3 is made up of 15 amino acids. For the CDR3, the DNA is TGTGCCAGCAGCTTAGAGGAGGGGACGGGAAACACCATATATTTT. Translated: CASSLEEGTGNTIYF.

The CDR3 region is CASSSGTGVHEQYF. The DNA for the CDR3 is TGTGCCAGCAGCTCCGGGACAGGGGTCCACGAGCAGTACTTC. The V gene is TRBV6-5, the J gene TRBJ2-7, with TRBD1 matching 10 bases. Germline V gene data show CDR1 as MNHEY and CDR2 as SVGAGI. V was clipped by 6 bases and J by 5 bases; unmatched bases: 7. CDR3 length: 14 residues.

V is TRBV14 and J is TRBJ2-5, with 9 bases lining up with TRBD2. Losses at the gene ends were 3 bases for V and 7 bases for J; bases not matched to a gene: 12. Germline CDR1 and CDR2: SGHDN and FVKESK. The CDR3 sequence is 16 residues long. The CDR3 coding sequence is TGTGCCAGCAGCCACACCCCGACTAGCGGATTTGGGACCCAGTACTTC. It yields the protein CASSHTPTSGFGTQYF.

The sample holds one count of this clone. The chain uses TRBV27 and TRBJ2-1; D is possibly TRBD1 (7 bases). Germline CDR1 MNHEY, CDR2 SMNVEV (reference sequence). The CDR3 sequence is 18 residues long. V was shortened by 6 bases and J by 0 bases, with 21 bases between the two germline ends. The CDR3 protein is CASSRLRGDLFSYNEQFF. Written as DNA, the CDR3 is TGTGCCAGCAGCCGACTCAGGGGGGACCTCTTCTCCTACAATGAGCAGTTCTTC.

This clone has a single count. The rearrangement joins TRBV11-2 to TRBJ2-2, with 7 bases that match TRBD1. The CDR3 runs to 16 residues. Trimming cost V 5 bases and J 1 base; bases outside gene matches: 7. Germline CDR1 reads SGHAT; CDR2 reads FQNNGV. The CDR3 here is CASSQRDSGNTGELFF. The DNA of the CDR3 is TGTGCCAGCAGCCAAAGGGACAGCGGGAACACCGGGGAGCTGTTTTTT.

The genes are TRBV9 and TRBJ2-4; 8 nucleotides match TRBD1. Germline-derived CDR1 and CDR2 are SGDLS and YYNGEE. After removal of 4 bases from V and 8 bases from J, the junction contained 8 bases not matched to a gene. This CDR3 is built from 14 residues. The CDR3 loop reads CASSPRTGLDIQYF. CDR3 DNA sequence: TGTGCCAGCAGCCCACGGACAGGGTTAGACATTCAGTACTTC.

The gene calls are TRBV28 and TRBJ2-7; D is unclear. The CDR3 is made up of 13 amino acids. The V end was cut by 6 bases, the J end by 7 bases, with 16 bases between. From germline, CDR1 is MDHEN and CDR2 SYDVKM. The CDR3 loop reads CASRPPGRGEQYF. For the CDR3, the DNA is TGTGCCAGCAGACCCCCAGGCCGTGGGGAGCAGTACTTC.

The chain uses TRBV4-3 and TRBJ2-5; D might be TRBD1 (6 bases). The CDR3 has 17 amino acids. The germline V gene has CDR1 LGHNA and CDR2 YSLEER. Deletions cut 4 bases from V and 4 bases from J, with 22 bases between. The CDR3 region is CASSLSGGRGRAETQYF. Here the CDR3 DNA reads TGCGCCAGCAGCCTCAGCGGAGGAAGGGGGAGAGCAGAGACCCAGTACTTC.

This clone came up once. CDR3 region: CASSLTGPGEQFF. In DNA, the CDR3 is TGTGCCAGCAGTTTGACAGGGCCCGGAGAGCAGTTCTTC. This rearrangement joins TRBV27 to TRBJ2-1; 7 bases are a match to TRBD1. V shed 3 bases and J 10 bases; nucleotides not matched to a gene: 6. Germline assignment: CDR1 MNHEY and CDR2 SMNVEV (reference sequence). The CDR3 runs to 13 residues.

The chain joins TRBV18 to TRBJ2-3, with 9 bases fitting TRBD2. The CDR3 covers 14 residues. CDR1 is KGHSH and CDR2 is LQKENI in the germline V gene. Trimming cost V 3 bases and J 6 bases; bases outside gene matches: 4. The CDR3 DNA reads TGTGCCAGCTCACCGGGACTAGCTGAGGATACGCAGTATTTT. Translating it yields CASSPGLAEDTQYF.

The V call is TRBV27, the J call TRBJ1-1, with 9 bases identical to TRBD1. The length of the CDR3 is 12 residues. Germline V gives CDR1 MNHEY, CDR2 SMNVEV (reference sequence). V gave up 5 bases and J gave up 11 bases; unmatched junction bases: 6. The DNA for the CDR3 is TGTGCCAGCAGTCCCCGGACAGGGGTCGCTTTCTTT. It encodes CASSPRTGVAFF.

The V call is TRBV9, the J call TRBJ2-7, with 8 bases lining up with TRBD2. The trim removed 4 bases at V and 0 bases at J, leaving 12 bases unmatched. Germline CDR1 and CDR2: SGDLS and YYNGEE. This CDR3 has 17 residues. CDR3 loop: CASSPSFAAGASYEQYF. The DNA of the CDR3 is TGTGCCAGCAGCCCCTCCTTCGCAGCGGGGGCCTCCTACGAGCAGTACTTC.

This chain links TRBV5-1 with TRBJ2-1; 9 nucleotides agree with TRBD2. This CDR3 has 14 amino acids. The germline gives CDR1 SGHRS, CDR2 YFSETQ. With 0 bases clipped from V and 8 bases from J, the junction kept 3 bases outside the gene matches. CDR3 coding DNA: TGCGCCAGCAGCTTGGTGGTAGCGGGGGATGAGCAGTTCTTC. Protein product: CASSLVVAGDEQFF.

The V gene is TRBV11-2, the J gene TRBJ2-7; D possibly corresponds to TRBD1 (6 bases). The CDR3 length is 16 residues. Germline V gives CDR1 SGHAT, CDR2 FQNNGV. With 3 bases removed from V and 0 bases from J, the gap between germline ends came to 15 bases. The CDR3 DNA reads TGTGCCAGCAGCTTTAGGGGGTTATCATTCTCCTACGAGCAGTACTTC. It is translated as CASSFRGLSFSYEQYF.

V is TRBV2 and J is TRBJ1-3, with 9 nucleotides matching TRBD1. J lost 4 bases, V lost 8 bases, and 3 bases had no gene match. CDR3 size: 13 residues. Germline V gene sequence: CDR1 SNHLY, CDR2 FYNNEI. The CDR3 loop is CASGTGLGNTIYF. The CDR3 region has the DNA TGTGCCAGCGGGACAGGGTTAGGAAACACCATATATTTT.